This T cell receptor beta chain was sequenced for a study of immune evolution from preneoplasia to lung adenocarcinoma. Study as a whole: HLA loss of heterozygosity: under 7.5% AIS, about 15% MIA, more than 25% ADC, none AAH.

The table came from immunoSEQ multiplex PCR; TCRdb's copy has only in-frame clones and leaves some out. The table includes approximately 12,000 clones, approximately 81% detected once. Comments on this clone: What it binds is unknown.

Study results and limitations: Later-stage lesions appeared to have more T cells, more diversity, less clonality. KRAS-mutant nodules had the highest T cell clonality. Top clone share appeared to fall from AAH through AIS, MIA, adenocarcinoma.

The germline gives CDR1 GTSNPN, CDR2 SVGIG (reference sequence). CDR3 size: 14 residues. Trimming stripped 4 bases from V and 3 bases from J, with 16 bases between. The specimen was FFPE tissue from an adenomatous hyperplasia lung lesion. The subset: atypical adenomatous hyperplasia (AAH), lung preneoplasia. The receptor comes from a person aged 45 to 69 with lung adenocarcinoma. The chain joins TRBV30 to TRBJ2-7; D gene uncertain. CDR3 coding DNA: TGTGCCTGGAAGGTACAAAATATAGACTACGAGCAGTACTTC. Protein: CAWKVQNIDYEQYF.